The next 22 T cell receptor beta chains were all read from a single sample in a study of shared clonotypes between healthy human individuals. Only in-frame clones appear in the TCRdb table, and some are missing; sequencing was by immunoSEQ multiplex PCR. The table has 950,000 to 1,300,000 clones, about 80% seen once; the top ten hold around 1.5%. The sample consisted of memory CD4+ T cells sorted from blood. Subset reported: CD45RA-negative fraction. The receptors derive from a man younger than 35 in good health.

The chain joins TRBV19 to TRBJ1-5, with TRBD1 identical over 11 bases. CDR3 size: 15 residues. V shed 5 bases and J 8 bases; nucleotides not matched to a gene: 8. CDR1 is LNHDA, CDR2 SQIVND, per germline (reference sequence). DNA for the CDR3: TGTGCCAGTAGTGGACAGGGGGCAGAAATGGAGCCCCAGCATTTT. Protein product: CASSGQGAEMEPQHF.

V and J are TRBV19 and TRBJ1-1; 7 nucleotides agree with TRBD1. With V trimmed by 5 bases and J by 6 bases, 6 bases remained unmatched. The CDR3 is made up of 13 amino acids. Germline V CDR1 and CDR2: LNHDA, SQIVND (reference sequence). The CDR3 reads CASSHTGVAEAFF. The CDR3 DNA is TGTGCCAGTAGTCATACAGGGGTGGCTGAAGCTTTCTTT.

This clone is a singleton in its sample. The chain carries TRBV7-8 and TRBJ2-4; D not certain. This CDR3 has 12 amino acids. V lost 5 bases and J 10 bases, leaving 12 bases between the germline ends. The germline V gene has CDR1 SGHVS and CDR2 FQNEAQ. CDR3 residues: CASSPGPRIQYF. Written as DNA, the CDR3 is TGTGCCAGCAGCCCGGGTCCACGGATTCAGTACTTC.

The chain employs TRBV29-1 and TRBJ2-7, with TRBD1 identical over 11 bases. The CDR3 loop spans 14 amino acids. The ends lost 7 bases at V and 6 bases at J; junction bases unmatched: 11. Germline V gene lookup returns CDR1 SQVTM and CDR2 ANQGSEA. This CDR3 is CSAEGDRGIGEQYF. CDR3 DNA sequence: TGCAGCGCAGAGGGGGACAGGGGGATTGGCGAGCAGTACTTC.

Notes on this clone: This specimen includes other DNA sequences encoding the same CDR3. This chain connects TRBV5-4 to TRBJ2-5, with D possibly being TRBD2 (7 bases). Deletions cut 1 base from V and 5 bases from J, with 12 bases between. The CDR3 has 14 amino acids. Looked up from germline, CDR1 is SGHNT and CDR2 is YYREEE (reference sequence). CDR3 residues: CASSLWGGGETQYF. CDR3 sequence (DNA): TGTGCCAGCAGCTTGTGGGGGGGCGGGGAGACCCAGTACTTC.

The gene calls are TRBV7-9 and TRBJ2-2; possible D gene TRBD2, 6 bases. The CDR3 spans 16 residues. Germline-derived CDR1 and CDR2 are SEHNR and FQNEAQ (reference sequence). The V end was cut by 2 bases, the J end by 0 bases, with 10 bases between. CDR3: CASSLQEGPNTGELFF. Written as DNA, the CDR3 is TGTGCCAGCAGCTTACAGGAGGGGCCGAACACCGGGGAGCTGTTTTTT.

The CDR3 loop reads CASSLEGGNTEAFF. The CDR3 DNA reads as TGTGCCAGCAGTTTGGAGGGAGGGAACACTGAAGCTTTCTTT. The chain has TRBV27 and TRBJ1-1, with D unresolved. This CDR3 is built from 14 residues. Trimming shortened V by 3 bases and J by 1 base, and 9 bases separated the two germline ends. CDR1 and CDR2 from the germline V gene are MNHEY and SMNVEV (reference sequence).

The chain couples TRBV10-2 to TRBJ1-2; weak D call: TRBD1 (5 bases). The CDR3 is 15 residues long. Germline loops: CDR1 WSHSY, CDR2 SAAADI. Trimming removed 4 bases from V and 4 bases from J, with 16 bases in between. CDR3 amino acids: CASSGLGRGSYGYTF. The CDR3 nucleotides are TGCGCCAGCAGTGGTTTGGGGCGGGGATCCTATGGCTACACCTTC.

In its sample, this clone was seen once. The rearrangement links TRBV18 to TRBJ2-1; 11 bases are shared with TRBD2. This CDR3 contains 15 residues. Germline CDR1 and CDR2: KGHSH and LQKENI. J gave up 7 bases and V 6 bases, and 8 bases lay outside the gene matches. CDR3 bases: TGTGCCAGCTCGGCCGGGACTAGCGGTGGTAATGAGCAGTTCTTC. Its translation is CASSAGTSGGNEQFF.

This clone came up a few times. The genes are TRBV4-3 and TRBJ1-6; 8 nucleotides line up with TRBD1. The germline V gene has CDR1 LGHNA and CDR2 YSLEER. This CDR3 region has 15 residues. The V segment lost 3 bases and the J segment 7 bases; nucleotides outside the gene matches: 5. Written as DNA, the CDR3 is TGCGCCAGCAGCCAGGGGACAGGCCAAAATTCACCCCTCCACTTT. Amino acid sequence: CASSQGTGQNSPLHF.

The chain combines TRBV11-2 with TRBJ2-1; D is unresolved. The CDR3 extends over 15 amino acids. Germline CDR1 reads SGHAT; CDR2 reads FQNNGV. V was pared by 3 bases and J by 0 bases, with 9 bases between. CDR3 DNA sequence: TGTGCCAGCAGCTTGAACAGTGGCTCCTACAATGAGCAGTTCTTC. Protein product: CASSLNSGSYNEQFF.

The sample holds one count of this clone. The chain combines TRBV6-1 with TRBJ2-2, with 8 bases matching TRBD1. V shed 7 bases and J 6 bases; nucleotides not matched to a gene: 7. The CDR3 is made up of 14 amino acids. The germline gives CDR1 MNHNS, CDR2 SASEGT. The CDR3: CASTRDRSAGELFF. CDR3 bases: TGTGCCAGCACCAGGGACAGGTCGGCCGGGGAGCTGTTTTTT.

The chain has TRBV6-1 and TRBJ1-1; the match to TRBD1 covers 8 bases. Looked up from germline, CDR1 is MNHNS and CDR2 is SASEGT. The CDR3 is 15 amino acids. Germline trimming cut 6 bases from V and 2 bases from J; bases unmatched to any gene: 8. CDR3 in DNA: TGTGCCAGCAGGGCCCGCGGACAGGGCAACACTGAAGCTTTCTTT. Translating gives CASRARGQGNTEAFF.

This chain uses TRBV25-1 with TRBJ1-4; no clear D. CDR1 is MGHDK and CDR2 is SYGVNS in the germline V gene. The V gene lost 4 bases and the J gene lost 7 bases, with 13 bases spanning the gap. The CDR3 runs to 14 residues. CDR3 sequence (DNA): TGTGCCAGCAGTGGGCAGGCCTTACGTGAAAAACTGTTTTTT. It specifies CASSGQALREKLFF.

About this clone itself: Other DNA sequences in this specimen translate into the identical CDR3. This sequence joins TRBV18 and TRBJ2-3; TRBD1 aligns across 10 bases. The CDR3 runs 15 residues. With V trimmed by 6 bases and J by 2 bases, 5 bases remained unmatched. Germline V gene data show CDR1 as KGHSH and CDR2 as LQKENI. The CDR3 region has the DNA TGTGCCAGCTCGCCGGGACAGGGGAACACAGATACGCAGTATTTT. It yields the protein CASSPGQGNTDTQYF.

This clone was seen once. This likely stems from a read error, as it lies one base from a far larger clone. The CDR3 sequence: CASSSSYEQYF. The CDR3 coding sequence is TGTGCCAGCAGCTCCTCCTACGAGCAGTACTTC. This chain joins TRBV11-3 and TRBJ2-7; D is unclear. With 4 bases removed from V and 0 bases from J, the gap between germline ends came to 1 base. The germline gives CDR1 SGHNT, CDR2 YENEEA. CDR3 size: 11 residues.

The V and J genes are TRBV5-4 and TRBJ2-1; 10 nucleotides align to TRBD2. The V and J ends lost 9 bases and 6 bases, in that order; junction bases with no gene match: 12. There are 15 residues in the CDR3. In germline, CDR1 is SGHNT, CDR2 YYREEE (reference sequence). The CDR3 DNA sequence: TGTGCCATTCCCCGGACTAGCGGAAGGACCAATGAGCAGTTCTTC. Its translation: CAIPRTSGRTNEQFF. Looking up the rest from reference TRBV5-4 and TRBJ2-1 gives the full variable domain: ETGVTQSPTHLIKTRGQQVTLRCSSQSGHNTVSWYQQALGQGPQFIFQYYREEENGRGNFPPRFSGLQFPNYSSELNVNALELDDSALYLCAIPRTSGRTNEQFFGPGTRLTVL.

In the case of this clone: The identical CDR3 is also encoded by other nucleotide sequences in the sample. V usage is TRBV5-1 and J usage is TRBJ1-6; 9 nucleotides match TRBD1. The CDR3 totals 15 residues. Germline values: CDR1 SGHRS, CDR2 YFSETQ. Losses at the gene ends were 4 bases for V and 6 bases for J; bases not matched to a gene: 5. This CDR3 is CASSLGQGSNSPLHF. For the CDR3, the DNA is TGCGCCAGCAGCCTCGGACAGGGGAGTAATTCACCCCTCCACTTT.

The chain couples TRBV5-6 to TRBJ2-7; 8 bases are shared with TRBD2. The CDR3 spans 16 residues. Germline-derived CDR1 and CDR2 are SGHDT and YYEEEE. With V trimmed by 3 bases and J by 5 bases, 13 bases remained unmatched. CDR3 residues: CASSSGLAGPWDEQYF. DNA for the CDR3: TGTGCCAGCAGCTCGGGATTAGCGGGACCTTGGGACGAGCAGTACTTC.

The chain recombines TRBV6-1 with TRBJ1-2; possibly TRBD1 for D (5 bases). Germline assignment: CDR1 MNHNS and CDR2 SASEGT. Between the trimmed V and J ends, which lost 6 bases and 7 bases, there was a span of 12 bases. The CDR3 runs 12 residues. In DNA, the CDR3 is TGTGCCAGCAGGAACGGTCAGGGTGGCTACACCTTC. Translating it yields CASRNGQGGYTF.

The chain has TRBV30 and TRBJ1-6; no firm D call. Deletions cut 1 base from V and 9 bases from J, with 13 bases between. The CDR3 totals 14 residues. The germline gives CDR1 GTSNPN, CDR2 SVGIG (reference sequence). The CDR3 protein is CAWSDFIGGSPLHF. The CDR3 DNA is TGTGCCTGGAGTGACTTCATCGGCGGTTCACCCCTCCACTTT.

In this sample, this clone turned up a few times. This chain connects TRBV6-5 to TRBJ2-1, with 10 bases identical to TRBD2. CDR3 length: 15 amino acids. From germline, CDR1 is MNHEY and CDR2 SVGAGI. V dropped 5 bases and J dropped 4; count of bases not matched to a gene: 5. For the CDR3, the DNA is TGTGCCAGCAGTCCCGGGACTAGCGAGTACAATGAGCAGTTCTTC. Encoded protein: CASSPGTSEYNEQFF.